Presented here are 13 T cell receptor beta chains from one specimen sequenced in a study of shared clonotypes between healthy human individuals. The data were produced by immunoSEQ multiplex PCR, yet TCRdb's version contains in-frame clones alone and is incomplete. The table has some 2,000,000 clones, around 95% seen once. Sequencing was done on a sample of naive CD4+ T cells sorted from blood. This sample's subset: CD45RA+ positively selected. The receptors were sampled from a man aged 18 to 30 in good health.

The chain combines TRBV5-1 with TRBJ2-5; 10 bases line up with TRBD2. CDR1 and CDR2 (germline): SGHRS, YFSETQ. Unmatched junction bases numbered 3, after V lost 2 bases and J lost 5 bases. The CDR3 is made up of 14 amino acids. The chain's CDR3 is CASSFSGRAETQYF. The CDR3 coding sequence is TGCGCCAGCAGCTTCAGCGGGAGGGCCGAGACCCAGTACTTC.

J is TRBJ2-7 and V is TRBV12-5; D is undetermined. Trimming left V 0 bases short and J 3 bases short, with 12 bases between. This CDR3 is built from 15 residues. The V gene's germline CDR1 is LGHNT and CDR2 FRNRAP. This CDR3 is CASGLVEQISYEQYF. DNA for the CDR3: TGTGCTAGTGGTTTGGTAGAACAGATCAGCTACGAGCAGTACTTC. The full variable domain, in which reference TRBV12-5 and TRBJ2-7 provide the parts outside the CDR3, is DARVTQTPRHKVTEMGQEVTMRCQPILGHNTVFWYRQTMMQGLELLAYFRNRAPLDDSGMPKDRFSAEMPDATLATLKIQPSEPRDSAVYFCASGLVEQISYEQYFGPGTRLTVT.

The gene calls are TRBV6-6 and TRBJ2-1; possible D gene TRBD2, 6 bases. The CDR3 runs to 15 residues. Germline V gene data show CDR1 as MNHNY and CDR2 as SVGAGI (reference sequence). Trimming removed 0 bases at V and 8 bases at J, with 14 bases between. This CDR3 reads CASSYSRERKYEQFF. The CDR3 DNA reads as TGTGCCAGCAGTTACTCCCGGGAGAGGAAGTATGAGCAGTTCTTC.

The V call is TRBV7-9, the J call TRBJ2-7; 11 bases map to TRBD1. The J segment lost 9 bases and the V segment lost 0 bases, leaving 4 bases of the junction unmatched. The germline CDR1 and CDR2 sequences are SEHNR and FQNEAQ (reference sequence). The length of the CDR3 is 14 residues. CDR3 DNA sequence: TGTGCCAGCAGCTTAGCGCGGGACAGGGGGATGCAGTACTTC. Amino acids: CASSLARDRGMQYF.

The J gene is TRBJ1-2, the V gene TRBV14; TRBD1 matches at 8 bases. This CDR3 region has 14 residues. Germline CDR1 is SGHDN and CDR2 is FVKESK. V shed 2 bases and J 4 bases; nucleotides not matched to a gene: 3. CDR3 loop: CASSQRQGPYGYTF. In nucleotides, the CDR3 is TGTGCCAGCAGCCAACGACAGGGGCCCTATGGCTACACCTTC.

The V call is TRBV13, the J call TRBJ2-7; D may be TRBD1 or TRBD2 (6 bases each). Germline values: CDR1 PRHDT, CDR2 FYEKMQ (reference sequence). The CDR3 has 13 amino acids. Between the trimmed V and J ends, which lost 5 bases and 3 bases, there was a span of 11 bases. The CDR3 DNA reads TGTGCCAGCAGCGCAGGAGGGGGCTACGAGCAGTACTTC. It codes for CASSAGGGYEQYF.

The chain has TRBV28 and TRBJ1-6, with D possibly matching TRBD1 (6 bases). Trimming shortened V by 6 bases and J by 10 bases, and 16 bases separated the two germline ends. The CDR3 has 14 amino acids. CDR1 and CDR2 from the germline V gene are MDHEN and SYDVKM. The DNA for the CDR3 is TGTGCCAGCAGGATCCCAGGGGAACAATCACCCCTCCACTTT. This translates into CASRIPGEQSPLHF.

This clone was observed a few times. The rearrangement joins TRBV30 to TRBJ1-2; a possible D gene is TRBD1 (5 bases). Trimming removed 0 bases from V and 5 bases from J, with 16 bases in between. The CDR3 is made up of 15 amino acids. Germline CDR1 and CDR2: GTSNPN and SVGIG (reference sequence). The DNA for the CDR3 is TGTGCCTGGAGTGTACATCTCAGGGATGAATATGGCTACACCTTC. Residues: CAWSVHLRDEYGYTF.

With regard to this clone: In the same sample, other DNA sequences code for this CDR3. The chain is built from TRBV5-1 and TRBJ2-2, with D unresolved. CDR3 size: 14 residues. Germline V CDR1 and CDR2: SGHRS, YFSETQ. Trimming cost V 4 bases and J 1 base, with 8 bases left between them. CDR3 protein: CASSLSVNTGELFF. In DNA, the CDR3 is TGCGCCAGCAGCCTCTCAGTGAACACCGGGGAGCTGTTTTTT.

This chain links TRBV6-5 with TRBJ2-3; 11 bases match TRBD2. The CDR3 sequence is 16 residues long. Germline V CDR1 and CDR2: MNHEY, SVGAGI. The trim removed 4 bases at V and 4 bases at J, leaving 7 bases unmatched. CDR3 nucleotide sequence: TGTGCCAGCAGTTCAAAATTAGCGGGAGGGGCAGATACGCAGTATTTT. Translating it yields CASSSKLAGGADTQYF.

The V gene is TRBV6-5, the J gene TRBJ2-2, with D possibly being TRBD2 (6 bases). In germline, CDR1 is MNHEY, CDR2 SVGAGI. Trimming left V 4 bases short and J 1 base short, with 13 bases between. The CDR3 spans 16 residues. CDR3 region: CASSSPGLRNTGELFF. DNA of the CDR3: TGTGCCAGCAGTTCCCCGGGACTCAGGAACACCGGGGAGCTGTTTTTT.

The chain combines TRBV29-1 with TRBJ2-7; D not resolved. The germline V gene has CDR1 SQVTM and CDR2 ANQGSEA. The CDR3 spans 11 residues. Trimming took off 4 bases at V and 3 bases at J, with 7 bases between the two ends. DNA of the CDR3: TGCAGCGTTGCACTCAACTACGAGCAGTACTTC. Its protein is CSVALNYEQYF.

The DNA for the CDR3 is TGTGCCAGCAGTGAAAAGGTGGGAGTCGAGCAGTACTTC. This sequence encodes CASSEKVGVEQYF. This rearrangement joins TRBV2 to TRBJ2-7; D is perhaps TRBD2 (5 bases). Trimming stripped 2 bases from V and 6 bases from J, with 11 bases between. Germline V gene sequence: CDR1 SNHLY, CDR2 FYNNEI. This CDR3 has 13 residues.